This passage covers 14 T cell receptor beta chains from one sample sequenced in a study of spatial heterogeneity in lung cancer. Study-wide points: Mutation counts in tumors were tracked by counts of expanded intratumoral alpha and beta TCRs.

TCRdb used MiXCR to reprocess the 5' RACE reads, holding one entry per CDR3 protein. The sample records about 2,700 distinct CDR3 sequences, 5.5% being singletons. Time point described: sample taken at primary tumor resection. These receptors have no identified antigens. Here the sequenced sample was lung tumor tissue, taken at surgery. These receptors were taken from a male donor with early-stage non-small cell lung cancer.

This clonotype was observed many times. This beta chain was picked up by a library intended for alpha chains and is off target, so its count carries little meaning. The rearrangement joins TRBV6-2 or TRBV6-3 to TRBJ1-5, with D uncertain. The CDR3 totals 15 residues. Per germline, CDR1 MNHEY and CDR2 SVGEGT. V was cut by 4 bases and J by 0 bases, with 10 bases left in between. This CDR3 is CASSSVGHSNQPQHF. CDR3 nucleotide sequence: TGTGCCAGCAGTTCCGTCGGGCATAGCAATCAGCCCCAGCATTTT.

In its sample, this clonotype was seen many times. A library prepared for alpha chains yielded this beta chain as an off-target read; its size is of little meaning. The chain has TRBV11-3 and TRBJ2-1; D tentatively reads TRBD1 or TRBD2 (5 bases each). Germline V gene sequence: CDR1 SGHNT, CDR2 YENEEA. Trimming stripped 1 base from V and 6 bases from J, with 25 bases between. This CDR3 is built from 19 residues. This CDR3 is CASSLGDPWGSAETNEQFF. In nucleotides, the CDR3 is TGTGCCAGCAGCTTAGGAGATCCTTGGGGGTCTGCTGAAACCAATGAGCAGTTCTTC.

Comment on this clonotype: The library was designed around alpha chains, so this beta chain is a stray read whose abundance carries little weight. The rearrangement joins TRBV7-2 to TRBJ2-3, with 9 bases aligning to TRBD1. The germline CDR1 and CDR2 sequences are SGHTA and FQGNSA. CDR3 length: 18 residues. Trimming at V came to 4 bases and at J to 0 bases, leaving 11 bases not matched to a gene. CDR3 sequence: CASSSQGASVTSTDTQYF. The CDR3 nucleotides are TGTGCCAGCAGCTCACAGGGGGCTAGCGTAACTAGCACAGATACGCAGTATTTT.

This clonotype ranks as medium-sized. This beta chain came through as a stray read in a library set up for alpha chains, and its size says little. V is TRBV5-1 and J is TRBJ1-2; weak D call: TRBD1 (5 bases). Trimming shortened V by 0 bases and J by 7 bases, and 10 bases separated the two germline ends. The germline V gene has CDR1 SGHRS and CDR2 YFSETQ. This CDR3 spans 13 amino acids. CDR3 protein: CASSLVRDGGYTF. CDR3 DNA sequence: TGCGCCAGCAGCTTGGTCAGGGACGGTGGCTACACCTTC.

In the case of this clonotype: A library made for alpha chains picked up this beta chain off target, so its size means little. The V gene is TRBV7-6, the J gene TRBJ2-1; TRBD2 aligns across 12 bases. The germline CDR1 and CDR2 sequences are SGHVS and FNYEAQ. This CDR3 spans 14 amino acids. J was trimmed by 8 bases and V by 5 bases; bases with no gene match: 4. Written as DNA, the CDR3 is TGTGCCAGCAGCGGGACTAGCGGGCGGGATGAGCAGTTCTTC. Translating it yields CASSGTSGRDEQFF.

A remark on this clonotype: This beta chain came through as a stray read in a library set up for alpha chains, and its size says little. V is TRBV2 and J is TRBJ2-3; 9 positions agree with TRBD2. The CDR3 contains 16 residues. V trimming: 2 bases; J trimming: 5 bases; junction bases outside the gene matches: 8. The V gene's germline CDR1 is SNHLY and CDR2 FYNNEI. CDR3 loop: CASSEQGGRAGDTQYF. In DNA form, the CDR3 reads TGTGCCAGCAGTGAACAGGGCGGGAGGGCCGGAGATACGCAGTATTTT.

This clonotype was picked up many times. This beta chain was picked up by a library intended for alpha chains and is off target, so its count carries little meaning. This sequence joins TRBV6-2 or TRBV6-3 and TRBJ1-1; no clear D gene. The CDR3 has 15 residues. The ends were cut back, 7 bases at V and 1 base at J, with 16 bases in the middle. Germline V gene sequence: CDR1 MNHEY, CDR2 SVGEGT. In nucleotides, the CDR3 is TGTGCCAGCATGAAGGGCAAGAGCGGGAACACTGAAGCTTTCTTT. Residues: CASMKGKSGNTEAFF.

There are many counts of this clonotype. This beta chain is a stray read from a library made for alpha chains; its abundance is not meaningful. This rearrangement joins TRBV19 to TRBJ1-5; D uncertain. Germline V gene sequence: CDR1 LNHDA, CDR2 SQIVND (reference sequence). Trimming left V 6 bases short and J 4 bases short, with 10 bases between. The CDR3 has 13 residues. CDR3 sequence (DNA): TGTGCCAGTAGGTACGGGAATAATCAGCCCCAGCATTTT. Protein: CASRYGNNQPQHF.

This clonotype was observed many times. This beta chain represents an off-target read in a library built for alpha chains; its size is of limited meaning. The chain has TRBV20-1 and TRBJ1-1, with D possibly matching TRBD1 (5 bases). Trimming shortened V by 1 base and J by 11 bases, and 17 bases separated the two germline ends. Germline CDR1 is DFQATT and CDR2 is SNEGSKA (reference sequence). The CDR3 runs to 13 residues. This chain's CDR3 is CSARGEDRQPAFF. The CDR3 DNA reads TGCAGTGCTAGAGGGGAAGACAGACAGCCTGCTTTCTTT.

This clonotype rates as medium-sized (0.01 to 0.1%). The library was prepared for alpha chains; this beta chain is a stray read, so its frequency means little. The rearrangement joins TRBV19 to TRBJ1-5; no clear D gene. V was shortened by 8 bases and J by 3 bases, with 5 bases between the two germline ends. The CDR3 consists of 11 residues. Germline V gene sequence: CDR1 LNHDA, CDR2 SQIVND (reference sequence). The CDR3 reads CASGFNQPQHF. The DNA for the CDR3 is TGTGCCAGTGGTTTCAATCAGCCCCAGCATTTT. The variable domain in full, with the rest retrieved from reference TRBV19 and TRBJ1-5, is DGGITQSPKYLFRKEGQNVTLSCEQNLNHDAMYWYRQDPGQGLRLIYYSQIVNDFQKGDIAEGYSVSREKKESFPLTVTSAQKNPTAFYLCASGFNQPQHFGDGTRLSIL.

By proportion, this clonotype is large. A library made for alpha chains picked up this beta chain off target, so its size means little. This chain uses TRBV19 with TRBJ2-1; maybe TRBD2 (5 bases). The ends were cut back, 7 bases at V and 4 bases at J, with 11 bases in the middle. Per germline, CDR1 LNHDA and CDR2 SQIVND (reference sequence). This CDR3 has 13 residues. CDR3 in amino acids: CASIRTGYNEQFF. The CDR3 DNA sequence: TGTGCCAGTATCAGGACGGGGTACAATGAGCAGTTCTTC.

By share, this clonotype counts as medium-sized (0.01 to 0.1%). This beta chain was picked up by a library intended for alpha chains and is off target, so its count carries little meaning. The CDR3: CASSSRSGEGTDTQYF. The DNA for the CDR3 is TGTGCCAGCAGTTCCCGAAGCGGGGAGGGCACAGATACGCAGTATTTT. This chain links TRBV6-5 with TRBJ2-3; 7 bases are a match to TRBD2. Germline assignment: CDR1 MNHEY and CDR2 SVGAGI. J gave up 1 base and V 4 bases, and 8 bases lay outside the gene matches. The CDR3 consists of 16 residues.

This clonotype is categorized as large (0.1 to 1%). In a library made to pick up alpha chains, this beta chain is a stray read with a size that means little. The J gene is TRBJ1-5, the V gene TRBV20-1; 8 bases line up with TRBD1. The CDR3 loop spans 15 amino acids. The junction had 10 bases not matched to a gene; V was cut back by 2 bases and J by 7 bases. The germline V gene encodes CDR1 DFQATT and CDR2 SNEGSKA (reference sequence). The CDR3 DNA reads TGCAGTGCTAGACCGCGATCAGGGGGCGGGCAGCCCCAGCATTTT. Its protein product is CSARPRSGGGQPQHF.

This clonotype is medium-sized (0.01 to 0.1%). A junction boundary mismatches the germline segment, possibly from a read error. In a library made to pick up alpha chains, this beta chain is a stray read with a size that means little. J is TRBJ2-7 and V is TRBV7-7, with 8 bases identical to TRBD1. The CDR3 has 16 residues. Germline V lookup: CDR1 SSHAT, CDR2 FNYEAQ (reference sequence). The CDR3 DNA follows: TGTGCTAGCAGCCGTAGGACAGGGCCACGCCGTTGGGAGCAGTACTTC. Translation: CASSRRTGPRRWEQYF.